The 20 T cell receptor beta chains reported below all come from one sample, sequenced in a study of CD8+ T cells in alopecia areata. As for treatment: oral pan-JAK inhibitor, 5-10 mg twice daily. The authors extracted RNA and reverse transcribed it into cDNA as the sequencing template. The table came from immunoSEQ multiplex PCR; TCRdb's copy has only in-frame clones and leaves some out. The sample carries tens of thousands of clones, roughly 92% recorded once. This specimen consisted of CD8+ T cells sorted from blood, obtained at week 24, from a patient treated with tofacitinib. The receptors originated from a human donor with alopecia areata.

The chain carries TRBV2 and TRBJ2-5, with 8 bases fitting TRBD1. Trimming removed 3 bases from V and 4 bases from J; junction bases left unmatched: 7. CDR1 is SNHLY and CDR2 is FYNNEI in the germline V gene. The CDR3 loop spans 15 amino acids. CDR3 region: CASSELGQGTETQYF. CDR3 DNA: TGTGCCAGCAGTGAGTTAGGACAGGGAACAGAGACCCAGTACTTC. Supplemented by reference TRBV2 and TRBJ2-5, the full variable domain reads EPEVTQTPSHQVTQMGQEVILRCVPISNHLYFYWYRQILGQKVEFLVSFYNNEISEKSEIFDDQFSVERPDGSNFTLKIRSTKLEDSAMYFCASSELGQGTETQYFGPGTRLLVL.

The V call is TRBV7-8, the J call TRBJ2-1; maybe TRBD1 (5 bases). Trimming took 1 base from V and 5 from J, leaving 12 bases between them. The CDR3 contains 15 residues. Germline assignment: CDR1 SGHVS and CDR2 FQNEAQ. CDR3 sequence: CASSLVQGTHNEQFF. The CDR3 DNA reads TGTGCCAGCAGCTTAGTGCAGGGAACGCACAATGAGCAGTTCTTC.

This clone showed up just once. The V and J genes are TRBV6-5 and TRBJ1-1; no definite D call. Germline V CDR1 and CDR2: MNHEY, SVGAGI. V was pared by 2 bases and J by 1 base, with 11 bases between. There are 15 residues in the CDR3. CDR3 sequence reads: CASSYPAKGNTEAFF. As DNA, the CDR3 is TGTGCCAGCAGTTACCCAGCAAAAGGGAACACTGAAGCTTTCTTT.

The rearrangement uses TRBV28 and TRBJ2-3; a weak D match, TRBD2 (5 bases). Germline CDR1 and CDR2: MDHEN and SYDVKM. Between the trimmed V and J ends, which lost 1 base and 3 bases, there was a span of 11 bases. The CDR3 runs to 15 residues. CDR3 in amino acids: CASSLFRRTTDTQYF. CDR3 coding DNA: TGTGCCAGCAGTTTATTTCGCAGGACTACAGATACGCAGTATTTT. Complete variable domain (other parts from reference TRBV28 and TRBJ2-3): DVKVTQSSRYLVKRTGEKVFLECVQDMDHENMFWYRQDPGLGLRLIYFSYDVKMKEKGDIPEGYSVSREKKERFSLILESASTNQTSMYLCASSLFRRTTDTQYFGPGTRLTVL.

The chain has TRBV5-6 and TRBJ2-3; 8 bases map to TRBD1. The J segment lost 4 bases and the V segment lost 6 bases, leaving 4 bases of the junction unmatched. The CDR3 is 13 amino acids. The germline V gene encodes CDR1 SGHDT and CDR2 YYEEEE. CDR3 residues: CASKDRDADTQYF. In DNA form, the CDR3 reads TGTGCCAGCAAGGACAGGGATGCAGATACGCAGTATTTT.

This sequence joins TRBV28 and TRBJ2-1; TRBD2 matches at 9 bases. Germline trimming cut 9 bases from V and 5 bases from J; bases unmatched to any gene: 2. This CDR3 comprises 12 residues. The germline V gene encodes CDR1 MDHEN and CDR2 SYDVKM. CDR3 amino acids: CASLAGDNEQFF. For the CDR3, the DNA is TGTGCCAGTTTAGCGGGGGACAATGAGCAGTTCTTC. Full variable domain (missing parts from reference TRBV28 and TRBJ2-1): DVKVTQSSRYLVKRTGEKVFLECVQDMDHENMFWYRQDPGLGLRLIYFSYDVKMKEKGDIPEGYSVSREKKERFSLILESASTNQTSMYLCASLAGDNEQFFGPGTRLTVL.

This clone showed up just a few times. The CDR3 is CASSVDPTAQETQYF. DNA of the CDR3: TGTGCCAGCAGCGTAGACCCGACAGCTCAAGAGACCCAGTACTTC. The rearrangement joins TRBV9 to TRBJ2-5; maybe TRBD1 (5 bases). The ends were cut back, 0 bases at V and 2 bases at J, with 11 bases in the middle. Per the germline V gene, CDR1 is SGDLS and CDR2 is YYNGEE. The CDR3 is 15 amino acids.

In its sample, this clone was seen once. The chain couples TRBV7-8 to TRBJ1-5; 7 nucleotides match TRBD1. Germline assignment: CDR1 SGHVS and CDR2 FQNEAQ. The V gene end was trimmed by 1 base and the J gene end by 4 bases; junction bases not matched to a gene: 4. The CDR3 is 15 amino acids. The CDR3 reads CASSLVTGPNQPQHF. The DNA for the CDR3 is TGTGCCAGCAGCTTAGTGACAGGGCCAAATCAGCCCCAGCATTTT.

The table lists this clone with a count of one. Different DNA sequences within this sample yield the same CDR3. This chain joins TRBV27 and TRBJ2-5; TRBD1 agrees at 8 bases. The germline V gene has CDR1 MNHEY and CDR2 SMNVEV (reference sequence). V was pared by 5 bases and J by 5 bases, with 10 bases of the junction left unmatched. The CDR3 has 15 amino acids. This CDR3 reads CASSTGQGFGETQYF. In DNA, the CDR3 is TGTGCCAGCAGTACCGGACAGGGCTTTGGGGAGACCCAGTACTTC.

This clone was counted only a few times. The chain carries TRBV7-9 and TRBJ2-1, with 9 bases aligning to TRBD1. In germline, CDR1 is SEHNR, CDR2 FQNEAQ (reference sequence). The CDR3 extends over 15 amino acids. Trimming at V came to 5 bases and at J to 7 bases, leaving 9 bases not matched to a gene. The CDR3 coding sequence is TGTGCCAGCAGCCTGGACAGGGGAAAGGGGAATGAGCAGTTCTTC. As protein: CASSLDRGKGNEQFF.

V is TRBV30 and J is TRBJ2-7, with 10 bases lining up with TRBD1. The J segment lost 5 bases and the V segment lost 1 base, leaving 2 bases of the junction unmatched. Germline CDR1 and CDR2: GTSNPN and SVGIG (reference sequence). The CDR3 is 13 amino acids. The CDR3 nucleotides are TGTGCCTGGAGTGCCGGGACAGGGGACGAGCAGTACTTC. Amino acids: CAWSAGTGDEQYF.

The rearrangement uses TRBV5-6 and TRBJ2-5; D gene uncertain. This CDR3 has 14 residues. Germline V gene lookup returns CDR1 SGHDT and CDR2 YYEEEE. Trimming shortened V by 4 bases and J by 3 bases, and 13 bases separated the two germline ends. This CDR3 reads CASSLRNSKETQYF. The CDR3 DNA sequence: TGTGCCAGCAGCCTACGGAACAGTAAAGAGACCCAGTACTTC.

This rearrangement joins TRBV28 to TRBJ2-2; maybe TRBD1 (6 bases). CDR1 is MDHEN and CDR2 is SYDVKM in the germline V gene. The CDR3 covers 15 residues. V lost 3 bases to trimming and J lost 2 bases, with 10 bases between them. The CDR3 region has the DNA TGTGCCAGCAGTTTCTGGACAGATAACACCGGGGAGCTGTTTTTT. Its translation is CASSFWTDNTGELFF.

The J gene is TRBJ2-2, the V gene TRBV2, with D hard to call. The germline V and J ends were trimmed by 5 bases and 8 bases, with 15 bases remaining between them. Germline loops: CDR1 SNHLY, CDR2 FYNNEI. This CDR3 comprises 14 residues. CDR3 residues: CASSQSRGQGELFF. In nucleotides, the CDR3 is TGTGCCAGCAGTCAGAGCAGAGGTCAGGGGGAGCTGTTTTTT.

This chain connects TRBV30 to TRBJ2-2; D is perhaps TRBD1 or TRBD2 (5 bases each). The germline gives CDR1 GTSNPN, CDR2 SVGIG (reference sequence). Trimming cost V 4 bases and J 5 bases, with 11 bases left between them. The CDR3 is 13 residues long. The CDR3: CAWTWGITGELFF. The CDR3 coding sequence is TGTGCCTGGACTTGGGGGATTACCGGGGAGCTGTTTTTT.

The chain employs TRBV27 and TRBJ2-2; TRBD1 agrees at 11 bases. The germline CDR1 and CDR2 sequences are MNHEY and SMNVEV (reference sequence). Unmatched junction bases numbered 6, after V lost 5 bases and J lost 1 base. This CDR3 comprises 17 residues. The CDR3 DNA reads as TGTGCCAGCAGTCCGGGACAGGGGGTTGGGAACACCGGGGAGCTGTTTTTT. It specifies CASSPGQGVGNTGELFF.

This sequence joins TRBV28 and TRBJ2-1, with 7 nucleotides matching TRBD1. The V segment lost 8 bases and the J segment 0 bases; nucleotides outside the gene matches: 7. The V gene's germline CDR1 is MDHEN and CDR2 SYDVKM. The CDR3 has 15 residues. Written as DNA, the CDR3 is TGTGCCAGCTTACCCGGGACAGTCTCCTACAATGAGCAGTTCTTC. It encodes CASLPGTVSYNEQFF.

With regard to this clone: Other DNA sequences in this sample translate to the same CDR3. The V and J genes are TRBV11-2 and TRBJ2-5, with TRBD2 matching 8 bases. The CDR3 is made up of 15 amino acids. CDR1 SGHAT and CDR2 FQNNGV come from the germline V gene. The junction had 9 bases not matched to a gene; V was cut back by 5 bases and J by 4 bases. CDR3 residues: CASSPEAGGRETQYF. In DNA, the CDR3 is TGTGCCAGCAGCCCCGAGGCGGGGGGCCGAGAGACCCAGTACTTC. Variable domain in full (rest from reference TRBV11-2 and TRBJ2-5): EAGVAQSPRYKIIEKRQSVAFWCNPISGHATLYWYQQILGQGPKLLIQFQNNGVVDDSQLPKDRFSAERLKGVDSTLKIQPAKLEDSAVYLCASSPEAGGRETQYFGPGTRLLVL.

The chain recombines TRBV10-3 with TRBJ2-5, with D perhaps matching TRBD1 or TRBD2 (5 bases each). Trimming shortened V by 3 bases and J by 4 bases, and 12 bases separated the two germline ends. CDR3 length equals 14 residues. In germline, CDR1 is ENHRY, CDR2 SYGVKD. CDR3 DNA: TGTGCCATCAGTGACCCGGGGCCCGGAGAGACCCAGTACTTC. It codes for CAISDPGPGETQYF.

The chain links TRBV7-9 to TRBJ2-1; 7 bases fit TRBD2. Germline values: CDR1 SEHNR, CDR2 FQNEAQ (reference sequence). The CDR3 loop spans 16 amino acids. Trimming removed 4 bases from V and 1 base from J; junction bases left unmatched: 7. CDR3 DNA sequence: TGTGCCAGCAGCTCCCAAGCGGGGTCATCCTACAATGAGCAGTTCTTC. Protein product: CASSSQAGSSYNEQFF.